Included here is one TCR beta chain sequence, with context. The data were produced by immunoSEQ multiplex PCR, yet TCRdb's version contains in-frame clones alone and is incomplete. The table lists some 63,000 clones, around 93% of them singletons. The sample originates from a study of OX40 agonist ivuxolimab in advanced cancers. Study information: Ivuxolimab was administered intravenously to patients at 0.01 to 10 mg/kg every 2 weeks. Partial responses were achieved by three patients, one with hepatocellular carcinoma and two with cutaneous melanoma.

V lost 2 bases and J 6 bases, leaving 11 bases between the germline ends. The germline gives CDR1 SGHDN, CDR2 FVKESK. This CDR3 is 13 amino acids long. The source material was CD4+ or CD8+ T cells sorted from blood, sampled in a trial of the OX40 agonist ivuxolimab. This receptor was identified in an adult with an advanced solid tumor such as melanoma, head and neck, liver or kidney cancer. J is TRBJ2-7 and V is TRBV14; weak D call: TRBD1 (6 bases). CDR3 sequence reads: CASSQIQGSEQYF. The CDR3 coding sequence is TGTGCCAGCAGCCAAATACAGGGAAGCGAGCAGTACTTC.